This T cell receptor (beta chain) was captured in a study of shared clonotypes between healthy human individuals. Replicate PCRs were loaded with approximately 300 ng DNA from unsorted PBMC, around 30,000 T cell genomes. Under the authors' procedure: In the immunoSEQ data, sequences were junction-only and lacked quality scores, so filtering differed. Sequencing was performed with immunoSEQ multiplex PCR; in TCRdb, only in-frame clones are kept and a portion is missing. The D gene and trimming were derived from the DNA, and the V and J assignments and clone size from that table. The repertoire has approximately 470,000 clones, more than 75% of them found once; the top ten carry approximately 12%. This clone has more than one count but fewer than ten. There are 20 residues in the CDR3.

Sequencing was done on a sample of PBMCs. The TCR was taken from a woman aged 40-49 years in good health. Some clones in this sample may be carry-over from other donors' samples. The rearrangement joins TRBV21-1 to TRBJ1-3. TRBV21-1 is deemed a pseudogene. The CDR3 spells CASTKPKGQVLNNSGNTIYF. In DNA form, the CDR3 reads TGTGCCAGCACCAAGCCCAAAGGGCAGGTTCTTAACAACTCTGGAAACACCATATATTTT.